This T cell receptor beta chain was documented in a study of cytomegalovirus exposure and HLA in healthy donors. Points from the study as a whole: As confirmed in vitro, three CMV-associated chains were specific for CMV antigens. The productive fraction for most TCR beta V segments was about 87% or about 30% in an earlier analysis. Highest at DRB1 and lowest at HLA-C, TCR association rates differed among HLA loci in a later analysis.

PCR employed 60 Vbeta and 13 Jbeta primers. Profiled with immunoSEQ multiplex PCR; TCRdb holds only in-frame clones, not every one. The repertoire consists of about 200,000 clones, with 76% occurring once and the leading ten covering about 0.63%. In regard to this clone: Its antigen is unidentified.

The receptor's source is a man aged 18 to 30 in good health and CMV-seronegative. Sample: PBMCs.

The CDR3 spells CASSYSRVWEAFF. Written as DNA, the CDR3 is TGTGCCAGCAGTTACTCCAGGGTTTGGGAAGCTTTCTTT. This rearrangement joins TRBV6-5 to TRBJ1-1, with a tentative D call TRBD1 (5 bases). CDR1 is MNHEY, CDR2 SVGAGI, per germline. This CDR3 has 13 residues. V was shortened by 0 bases and J by 8 bases, with 10 bases between the two germline ends.